This T cell receptor (beta chain) came from a study of CD8 T cells in ankylosing spondylitis. Broader study findings: Characteristic, it appeared, of ankylosing spondylitis blood was a TCR beta motif of about eight highly homologous variants. In the blood and synovial fluid of reactive arthritis, some motif variants had been previously reported.

Each CDR3 protein gets one entry after TCRdb re-called the 5' RACE reads with MiXCR. The table lists over 600,000 distinct CDR3 sequences, roughly 20% of them singletons. This clonotype turned up a few times. Its antigen remains unknown. This sequence was found in a male donor with ankylosing spondylitis. The sample consisted of blood, either unsorted or a sorted T cell fraction (not recorded which).

CDR3 bases: TGTGCCAGCCGCCGGACTAGCGGGAGGTACGAGCAGTACTTC. Protein: CASRRTSGRYEQYF. The gene calls are TRBV6-1 and TRBJ2-7; 14 positions match TRBD2. Germline V lookup: CDR1 MNHNS, CDR2 SASEGT. V shed 8 bases, J shed 4 bases, and the junction held 4 bases outside the gene matches. CDR3 size: 14 residues.